Presented here are 14 T cell receptor beta chains from one specimen sequenced in a study of cytomegalovirus exposure and HLA in healthy donors. The data were produced by immunoSEQ multiplex PCR, yet TCRdb's version contains in-frame clones alone and is incomplete. The sample has about 170,000 clones, roughly 86% seen once. Sequenced material: PBMCs. The receptors shown here come from a woman aged 18-29 years in good health and CMV-seropositive.

The chain joins TRBV14 to TRBJ1-5; unclear D gene. The CDR3 totals 15 residues. Germline V gene data show CDR1 as SGHDN and CDR2 as FVKESK. With 0 bases removed from V and 2 bases from J, the gap between germline ends came to 8 bases. CDR3 coding DNA: TGTGCCAGCAGCCAAGATATCACAGGCAATCAGCCCCAGCATTTT. Its protein product is CASSQDITGNQPQHF. Using reference TRBV14 and TRBJ1-5 for the parts outside the CDR3, the full variable domain is EAGVTQFPSHSVIEKGQTVTLRCDPISGHDNLYWYRRVMGKEIKFLLHFVKESKQDESGMPNNRFLAERTGGTYSTLKVQPAELEDSGVYFCASSQDITGNQPQHFGDGTRLSIL.

The gene calls are TRBV11-2 and TRBJ2-7, with 7 bases fitting TRBD2. Germline V CDR1 and CDR2: SGHAT, FQNNGV. This CDR3 comprises 18 residues. Losses at the gene ends were 3 bases for V and 4 bases for J; bases not matched to a gene: 18. CDR3 residues: CASSFNRPRGGDKYEQYF. The DNA for the CDR3 is TGTGCCAGCAGCTTCAACCGACCCCGCGGGGGAGACAAGTACGAGCAGTACTTC.

The chain uses TRBV18 and TRBJ1-5; D is unclear. The CDR3 length is 13 residues. Trimming took off 2 bases at V and 7 bases at J, with 9 bases between the two ends. CDR1 is KGHSH and CDR2 is LQKENI in the germline V gene. CDR3 nucleotides: TGTGCCAGCTCACCAAGCGGTACGCAGCCCCAGCATTTT. Translation gives CASSPSGTQPQHF. The complete variable domain, with remaining parts taken from reference TRBV18 and TRBJ1-5, reads NAGVMQNPRHLVRRRGQEARLRCSPMKGHSHVYWYRQLPEEGLKFMVYLQKENIIDESGMPKERFSAEFPKEGPSILRIQQVVRGDSAAYFCASSPSGTQPQHFGDGTRLSIL.

Comment on this clone: One junction end disagrees with the germline gene, perhaps due to a read error. The chain combines TRBV7-9 with TRBJ1-1; 7 positions agree with TRBD1. The CDR3 loop spans 15 amino acids. CDR1 and CDR2 (germline): SEHNR, FQNEAQ (reference sequence). This chain's CDR3 is CASSSTGRLKTEAFF. In DNA form, the CDR3 reads TGTGCCAGCAGCTCGACAGGGCGACTGAAAACTGAAGCTTTCTTT.

V is TRBV28 and J is TRBJ2-5; 8 bases agree with TRBD1. The junction had 12 bases not matched to a gene; V was cut back by 7 bases and J by 5 bases. CDR3 length: 15 amino acids. Germline loops: CDR1 MDHEN, CDR2 SYDVKM. The DNA of the CDR3 is TGTGCCAGCATAAGGATCAGGGGGCTCCGGGAGACCCAGTACTTC. Translating gives CASIRIRGLRETQYF.

The chain employs TRBV28 and TRBJ2-7; 7 nucleotides align to TRBD1. The CDR3 consists of 14 residues. In germline, CDR1 is MDHEN, CDR2 SYDVKM. V dropped 5 bases and J dropped 5; count of bases not matched to a gene: 9. The CDR3 loop is CASSGTEGVNEQYF. Here the CDR3 DNA reads TGTGCCAGCAGTGGGACAGAGGGGGTCAACGAGCAGTACTTC.

On this clone itself: At one end, the junction sequence differs from germline, possibly due to a read error. The chain joins TRBV5-4 to TRBJ1-1; D is possibly TRBD1 (5 bases). Germline lookup yields CDR1 SGHNT and CDR2 YYREEE (reference sequence). This CDR3 comprises 13 residues. The CDR3 protein is CASSGAGSTKAFF. The CDR3 bases are TGTGCCAGCAGCGGGGCGGGGAGCACTAAAGCTTTCTTT.

The chain couples TRBV19 to TRBJ2-3, with D tentatively TRBD1 (6 bases). CDR1 and CDR2 from the germline V gene are LNHDA and SQIVND (reference sequence). This CDR3 region has 16 residues. The V end lost 4 bases, the J end lost 1 base, and 15 bases lay between the germline ends. CDR3 sequence reads: CASSSNRDTGTDTQYF. DNA of the CDR3: TGTGCCAGTAGTAGCAACCGGGACACCGGCACAGATACGCAGTATTTT.

V usage is TRBV5-6 and J usage is TRBJ2-7; weak D call: TRBD2 (5 bases). The CDR3 length is 13 residues. V dropped 0 bases and J dropped 2 bases, with 6 bases sitting between them. The germline V gene encodes CDR1 SGHDT and CDR2 YYEEEE. The DNA for the CDR3 is TGTGCCAGCAGCTTGGGGAGGACCTACGAGCAGTACTTC. Translated, it gives CASSLGRTYEQYF.

The CDR3 loop is CASSQDAVAGRRNEQFF. For the CDR3, the DNA is TGTGCCAGCAGCCAAGACGCGGTAGCGGGACGGAGGAATGAGCAGTTCTTC. The V call is TRBV14, the J call TRBJ2-1; TRBD2 agrees at 8 bases. Trimming removed 0 bases from V and 7 bases from J; junction bases left unmatched: 11. CDR1 and CDR2 from the germline V gene are SGHDN and FVKESK. CDR3 length: 17 residues.

The J gene is TRBJ2-5, the V gene TRBV6-1, with 8 positions matching TRBD1. Germline CDR1 and CDR2: MNHNS and SASEGT. The CDR3 has 15 amino acids. The V and J ends lost 5 bases and 1 base, in that order; junction bases with no gene match: 6. CDR3 nucleotides: TGTGCCAGCAGTATCCTTGACAGGGGCCAAGAGACCCAGTACTTC. Translating gives CASSILDRGQETQYF.

The chain joins TRBV9 to TRBJ1-2; 7 bases fit TRBD1. CDR1 is SGDLS, CDR2 YYNGEE, per germline. This CDR3 spans 15 amino acids. The junction had 6 bases not matched to a gene; V was cut back by 3 bases and J by 1 base. CDR3 sequence reads: CASSARQGFNYGYTF. The DNA for the CDR3 is TGTGCCAGCAGCGCGAGACAGGGTTTTAACTATGGCTACACCTTC. Full variable domain (rest looked up from reference TRBV9 and TRBJ1-2): DSGVTQTPKHLITATGQRVTLRCSPRSGDLSVYWYQQSLDQGLQFLIQYYNGEERAKGNILERFSAQQFPDLHSELNLSSLELGDSALYFCASSARQGFNYGYTFGSGTRLTVV.

This chain uses TRBV10-3 with TRBJ2-2; D perhaps matches TRBD2 (5 bases). The V and J ends lost 8 bases and 5 bases respectively, with 15 bases between them. CDR3 length: 14 amino acids. Per the germline V gene, CDR1 is ENHRY and CDR2 is SYGVKD. This CDR3 is CAIGSSLSTGELFF. CDR3 nucleotides: TGTGCCATCGGGTCTAGCTTGAGTACCGGGGAGCTGTTTTTT.

The chain has TRBV27 and TRBJ2-7; D is possibly TRBD2 (6 bases). The germline V gene has CDR1 MNHEY and CDR2 SMNVEV (reference sequence). The V end lost 0 bases, the J end lost 2 bases, and 14 bases lay between the germline ends. CDR3 length: 16 residues. The CDR3 spells CASSLSWGGPTYEQYF. Here the CDR3 DNA reads TGTGCCAGCAGTTTATCCTGGGGAGGCCCTACCTACGAGCAGTACTTC.